Following are 8 T cell receptor beta chains from one sample sequenced in a study of blood T cell repertoires in COVID-19 (TCRdb year 2020). To prepare the library, the immunoSEQ multiplex PCR assay was applied. Entries here come from immuneACCESS through TCRdb and include only in-frame sequences with V and J called. Some clones fail to appear in such tables; in the studies checked, an unresolved V gene covers under half of the shortfall, and the cause of the remainder is unknown. Across this sample there are 150,000 or so clones, with around four fifths seen only once. Of the sample, about 8% is held by the ten largest clones. Sequenced input: PBMCs or T cells enriched from blood (not recorded which). The receptors were sampled from a woman aged 50 to 60 who had recovered from COVID-19.

V gene TRBV4-3 combines with J gene TRBJ2-2; the D is unclear. CDR3 length equals 15 residues. Trimming pared 0 bases from V and 5 bases from J, leaving 10 bases between. Germline CDR1 LGHNA, CDR2 YSLEER. CDR3 sequence reads: CASSQDSEVTGELFF. For the CDR3, the DNA is TGCGCCAGCAGCCAAGATTCAGAGGTGACCGGGGAGCTGTTTTTT.

The V gene is TRBV2, the J gene TRBJ1-2; D is perhaps TRBD1 (6 bases). The germline CDR1 and CDR2 sequences are SNHLY and FYNNEI. The CDR3 contains 14 residues. V lost 5 bases and J lost 0, with 10 bases in between. In DNA form, the CDR3 reads TGTGCCAGCAGTCCGGCAGGGGCTAACTATGGCTACACCTTC. It encodes CASSPAGANYGYTF.

V and J are TRBV21-1 and TRBJ2-2; the DNA was not compared with TRBD2, the D call given in the table. TRBV21-1 is annotated as a pseudogene. CDR3 size: 16 residues. The CDR3 nucleotides read TGTGCCAGCAGCAGGCCGGAGGGGTCGAACACCGGGGAGCTGTTTTTT. Translating gives CASSRPEGSNTGELFF.

The V gene is TRBV19, the J gene TRBJ1-4, with D uncertain. The germline CDR1 and CDR2 sequences are LNHDA and SQIVND (reference sequence). The CDR3 contains 16 residues. V was trimmed by 4 bases and J by 0 bases, leaving 12 bases between them. The CDR3 here is CASSTPGTATNEKLFF. The CDR3 DNA sequence: TGTGCCAGTAGTACCCCGGGAACGGCAACTAATGAAAAACTGTTTTTT.

This chain uses TRBV18 with TRBJ2-7; D is unresolved. V gave up 3 bases and J gave up 3 bases, with 9 bases separating them. CDR1 is KGHSH and CDR2 is LQKENI in the germline V gene. The CDR3 is made up of 13 amino acids. The CDR3 spells CASSPSLDYEQYF. CDR3 bases: TGTGCCAGCTCACCGTCGCTAGACTACGAGCAGTACTTC.

For this clone: Sequence at one end of the junction differs from germline and may be a read error. The genes are TRBV4-3 and TRBJ2-3; 7 nucleotides align to TRBD2. CDR3 length equals 16 residues. The germline V gene encodes CDR1 LGHNA and CDR2 YSLEER. As DNA, the CDR3 is TGCGCCAGCAGCCCCATGCCCGGGGGGTCCACAGATACTCAGTATTTT. Translating gives CASSPMPGGSTDTQYF.

This chain joins TRBV7-2 and TRBJ2-1; 10 bases map to TRBD2. V was pared by 5 bases and J by 5 bases, with 9 bases of the junction left unmatched. CDR3 length: 16 amino acids. CDR1 SGHTA and CDR2 FQGNSA come from the germline V gene. The CDR3 protein is CASSLLAGAGNNEQFF. In DNA, the CDR3 is TGTGCCAGCAGCCTCCTAGCGGGGGCCGGGAACAATGAGCAGTTCTTC.

The rearrangement links TRBV11-2 to TRBJ1-6; no firm D call. This CDR3 spans 13 amino acids. V was clipped by 4 bases and J by 7 bases, with 8 bases between them. The germline V gene has CDR1 SGHAT and CDR2 FQNNGV. CDR3 sequence reads: CASSSQANSPLHF. Here the CDR3 DNA reads TGTGCCAGCAGCTCTCAGGCAAATTCACCCCTCCACTTT.